This record concerns one T cell receptor (beta chain) sequence. Per the germline V gene, CDR1 is MGHRA and CDR2 is YSYEKL. The ends were cut back, 0 bases at V and 15 bases at J, with 15 bases in the middle. This CDR3 is built from 13 residues. Data came from immunoSEQ multiplex PCR; TCRdb stores just in-frame clones and leaves some out. The sample lists tens of thousands of clones, around 92% occurring once. This specimen comes from a study of T cell changes during pregnancy in multiple sclerosis. This receptor was taken from a female donor in good health, enrolled as a control in a pregnancy study. The chain carries TRBV4-1 and TRBJ2-1; D is possibly TRBD1 (6 bases). The input for sequencing was peripheral blood, taken in the third trimester of pregnancy. For the CDR3, the DNA is TGCGCCAGCAGCCAAGATGTAGGGACATCCTGGTTCTTC. Amino acids: CASSQDVGTSWFF.